What follows describes a single T cell receptor (beta chain). The data stem from a study of shared clonotypes between healthy human individuals. This table comes from immunoSEQ multiplex PCR, and its TCRdb copy is limited to in-frame clones, with some not included. The table records 1,500,000 or so clones, approximately 97% of them present only once. V was trimmed by 7 bases and J by 4 bases, leaving 10 bases between them. The CDR3 loop spans 12 amino acids. The germline gives CDR1 MNHEY, CDR2 SVGAGI. The rearrangement links TRBV6-5 to TRBJ1-2, with D perhaps TRBD1 (5 bases). The sequenced sample consisted of naive CD4+ T cells sorted from blood. Subset here: CD45RA+ positively selected. The TCR was taken from a man in his thirties or forties in good health. CDR3 sequence (DNA): TGTGCCAGCAAATCAGGGTCCTATGGCTACACCTTC. This translates into CASKSGSYGYTF.